This record covers a single T cell receptor (beta chain). In the study's own analysis: How many nucleated cells were present was estimated from reference gene primer amplification. Measured with immunoSEQ multiplex PCR; TCRdb has only the in-frame clones, and not every one. D and trimming were read from the DNA, whereas the V and J calls and clone size are those reported in that table. The repertoire includes 180,000 or so clones, about 79% of them detected once, and 13% to 15% sits in the top ten. Donors were grouped by their self-reported clinical history. Cohort 3 donors were reported recovered after two negative PCRs, clearance, or symptom resolution. The data derive from a study of blood T cell repertoires in COVID-19. Trimming pared 5 bases from V and 6 bases from J, leaving 17 bases between. Germline values: CDR1 SGDLS, CDR2 YYNGEE. CDR3 length: 15 residues.

The specimen sequenced was PBMCs or T cells enriched from blood (not recorded which). The chain has TRBV9 and TRBJ2-2; tentatively, D is TRBD2 (5 bases). The sequence was obtained from a man in his forties or fifties who had recovered from COVID-19. CDR3: CASRADSHGAGELFF. Written as DNA, the CDR3 is TGTGCCAGCAGGGCGGACTCCCACGGCGCCGGGGAGCTGTTTTTT. Drawing the rest from reference TRBV9 and TRBJ2-2, the complete variable domain is DSGVTQTPKHLITATGQRVTLRCSPRSGDLSVYWYQQSLDQGLQFLIQYYNGEERAKGNILERFSAQQFPDLHSELNLSSLELGDSALYFCASRADSHGAGELFFGEGSRLTVL.